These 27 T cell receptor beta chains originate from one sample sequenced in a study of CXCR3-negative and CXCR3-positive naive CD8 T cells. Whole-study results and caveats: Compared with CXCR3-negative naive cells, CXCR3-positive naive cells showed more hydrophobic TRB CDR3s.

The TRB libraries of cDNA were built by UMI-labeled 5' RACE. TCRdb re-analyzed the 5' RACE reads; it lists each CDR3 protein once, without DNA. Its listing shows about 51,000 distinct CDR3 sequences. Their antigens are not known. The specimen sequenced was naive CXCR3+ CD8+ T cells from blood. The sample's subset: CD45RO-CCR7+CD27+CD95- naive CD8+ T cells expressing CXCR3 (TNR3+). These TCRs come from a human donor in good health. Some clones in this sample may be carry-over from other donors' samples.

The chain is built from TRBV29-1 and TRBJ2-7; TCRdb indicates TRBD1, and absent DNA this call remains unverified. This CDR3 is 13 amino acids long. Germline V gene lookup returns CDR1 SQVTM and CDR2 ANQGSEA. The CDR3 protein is CSVVGGQGAEQYF.

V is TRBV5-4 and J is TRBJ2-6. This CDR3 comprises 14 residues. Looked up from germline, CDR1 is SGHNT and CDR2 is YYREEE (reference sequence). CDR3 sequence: CASRGITGANVLTF.

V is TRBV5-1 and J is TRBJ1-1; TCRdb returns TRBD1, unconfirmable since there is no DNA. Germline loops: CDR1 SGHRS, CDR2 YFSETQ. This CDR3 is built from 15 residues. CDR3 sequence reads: CASSLRQGPNTEAFF.

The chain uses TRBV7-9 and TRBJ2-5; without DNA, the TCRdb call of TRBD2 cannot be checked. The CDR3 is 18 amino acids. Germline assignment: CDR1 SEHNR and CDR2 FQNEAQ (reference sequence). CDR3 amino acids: CASSLATPSGANKETQYF.

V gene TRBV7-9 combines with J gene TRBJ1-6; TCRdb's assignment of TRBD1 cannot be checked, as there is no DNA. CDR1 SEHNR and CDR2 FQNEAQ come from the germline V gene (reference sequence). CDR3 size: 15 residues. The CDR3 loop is CASSPPGGGNSPLHF.

CDR3 sequence: CASSNDGQGSYERYF. V gene TRBV13 combines with J gene TRBJ2-7; TCRdb returns TRBD1, unconfirmable since there is no DNA. CDR3 size: 15 residues. Germline V gene sequence: CDR1 PRHDT, CDR2 FYEKMQ (reference sequence).

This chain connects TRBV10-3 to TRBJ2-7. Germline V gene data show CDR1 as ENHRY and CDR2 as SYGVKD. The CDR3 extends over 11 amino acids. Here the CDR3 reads CAIRQSYEQYF.

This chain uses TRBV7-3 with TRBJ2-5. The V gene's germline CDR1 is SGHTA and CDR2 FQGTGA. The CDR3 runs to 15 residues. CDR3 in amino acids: CASSLTGGNQETQYF.

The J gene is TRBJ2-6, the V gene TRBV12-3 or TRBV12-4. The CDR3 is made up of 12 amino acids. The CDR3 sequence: CASSSGANVLTF.

This chain's CDR3 is CASSFSRVWTDPLNYGYTF. The J gene is TRBJ1-2, the V gene TRBV28; with no DNA, the TCRdb D assignment of TRBD1 cannot be verified. Per the germline V gene, CDR1 is MDHEN and CDR2 is SYDVKM. CDR3 length equals 19 residues.

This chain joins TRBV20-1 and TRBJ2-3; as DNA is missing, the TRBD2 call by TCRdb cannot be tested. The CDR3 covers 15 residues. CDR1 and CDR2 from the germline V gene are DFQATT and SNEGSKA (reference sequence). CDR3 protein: CSAGASGGARDTQYF.

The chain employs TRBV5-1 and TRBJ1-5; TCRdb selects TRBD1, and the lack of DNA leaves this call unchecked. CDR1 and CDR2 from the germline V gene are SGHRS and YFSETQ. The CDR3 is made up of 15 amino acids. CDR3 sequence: CASSPEMGLNQPQHF.

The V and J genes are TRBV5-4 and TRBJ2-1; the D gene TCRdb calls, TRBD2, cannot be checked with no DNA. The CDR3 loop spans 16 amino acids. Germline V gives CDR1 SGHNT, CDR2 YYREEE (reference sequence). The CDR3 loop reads CASSLLEAGGYNEQFF.

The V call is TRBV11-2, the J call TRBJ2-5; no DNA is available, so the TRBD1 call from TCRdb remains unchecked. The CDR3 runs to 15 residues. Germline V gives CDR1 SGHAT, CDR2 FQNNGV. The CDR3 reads CASSLDRGPAQTQYF.

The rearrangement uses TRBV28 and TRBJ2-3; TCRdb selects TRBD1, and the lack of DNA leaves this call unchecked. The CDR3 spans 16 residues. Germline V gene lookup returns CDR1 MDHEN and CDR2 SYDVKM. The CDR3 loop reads CASSRKQGAGADTQYF.

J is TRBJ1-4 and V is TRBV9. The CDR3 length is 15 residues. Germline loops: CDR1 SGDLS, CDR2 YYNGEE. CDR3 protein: CASSPSIQPDEKLFF.

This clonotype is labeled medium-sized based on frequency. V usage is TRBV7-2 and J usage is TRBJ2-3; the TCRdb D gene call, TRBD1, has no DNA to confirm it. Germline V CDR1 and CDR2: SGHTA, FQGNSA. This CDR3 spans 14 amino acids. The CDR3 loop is CASSLRLPGITQYF.

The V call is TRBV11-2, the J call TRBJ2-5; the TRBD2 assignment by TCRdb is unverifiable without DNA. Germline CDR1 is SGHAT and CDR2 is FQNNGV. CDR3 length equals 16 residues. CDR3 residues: CASSSMALAGQETQYF.

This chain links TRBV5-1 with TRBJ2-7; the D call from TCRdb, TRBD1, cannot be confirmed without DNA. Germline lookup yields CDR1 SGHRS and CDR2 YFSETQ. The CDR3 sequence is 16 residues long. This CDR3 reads CASSRWDAGVTYEQYF.

The CDR3 loop reads CASSPLGGETQYF. The chain employs TRBV6-2 or TRBV6-3 and TRBJ2-5; lacking DNA, the TRBD1 call made by TCRdb goes unchecked. Germline-derived CDR1 and CDR2 are MNHEY and SVGEGT. There are 13 residues in the CDR3.

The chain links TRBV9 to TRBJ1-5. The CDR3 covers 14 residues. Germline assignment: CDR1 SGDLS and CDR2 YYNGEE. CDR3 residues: CASSVGSSNQPQHF.

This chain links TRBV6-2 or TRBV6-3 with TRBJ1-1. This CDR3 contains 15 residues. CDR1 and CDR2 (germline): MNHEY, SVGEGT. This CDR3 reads CASSYPPEMNTEAFF.

The CDR3 spells CASSLDGGSYNEQFF. The chain is built from TRBV7-6 and TRBJ2-1; as DNA is missing, the TRBD2 call by TCRdb cannot be tested. Germline-derived CDR1 and CDR2 are SGHVS and FNYEAQ. The CDR3 length is 15 residues.

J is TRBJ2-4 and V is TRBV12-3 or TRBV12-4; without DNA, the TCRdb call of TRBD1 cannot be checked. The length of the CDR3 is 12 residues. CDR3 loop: CASVGPGNIQYF.

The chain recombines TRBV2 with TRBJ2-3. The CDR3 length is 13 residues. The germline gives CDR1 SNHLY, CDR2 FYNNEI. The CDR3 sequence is CASRKLASDTQYF.

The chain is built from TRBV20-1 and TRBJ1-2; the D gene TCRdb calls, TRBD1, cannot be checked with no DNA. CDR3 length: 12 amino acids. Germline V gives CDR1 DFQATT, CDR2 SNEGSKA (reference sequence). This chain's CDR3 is CSARDGIYGYTF.

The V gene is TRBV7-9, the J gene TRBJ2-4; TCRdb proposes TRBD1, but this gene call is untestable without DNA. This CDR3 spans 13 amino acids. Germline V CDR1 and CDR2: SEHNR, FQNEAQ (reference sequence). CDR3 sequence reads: CASSKQGYNIQYF.